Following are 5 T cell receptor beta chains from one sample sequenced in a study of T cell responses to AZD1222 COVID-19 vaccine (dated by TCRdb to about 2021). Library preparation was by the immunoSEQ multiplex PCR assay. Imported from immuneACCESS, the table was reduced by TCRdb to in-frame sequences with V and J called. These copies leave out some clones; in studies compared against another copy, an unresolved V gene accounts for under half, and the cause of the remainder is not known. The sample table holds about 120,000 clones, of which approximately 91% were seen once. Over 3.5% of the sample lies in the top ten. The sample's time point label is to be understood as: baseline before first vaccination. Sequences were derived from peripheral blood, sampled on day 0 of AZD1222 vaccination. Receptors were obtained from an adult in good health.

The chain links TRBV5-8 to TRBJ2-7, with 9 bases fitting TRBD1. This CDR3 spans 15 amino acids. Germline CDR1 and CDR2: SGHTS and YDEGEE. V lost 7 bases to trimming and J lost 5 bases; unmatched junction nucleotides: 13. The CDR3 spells CASRSTGQGVDEQYF. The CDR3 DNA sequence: TGTGCCAGCCGATCCACGGGACAGGGAGTTGACGAGCAGTACTTC. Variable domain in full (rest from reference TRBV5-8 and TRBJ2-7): EAGVTQSPTHLIKTRGQQATLRCSPISGHTSVYWYQQALGLGLQFLLWYDEGEERNRGNFPPRFSGRQFPNYSSELNVNALELEDSALYLCASRSTGQGVDEQYFGPGTRLTVT.

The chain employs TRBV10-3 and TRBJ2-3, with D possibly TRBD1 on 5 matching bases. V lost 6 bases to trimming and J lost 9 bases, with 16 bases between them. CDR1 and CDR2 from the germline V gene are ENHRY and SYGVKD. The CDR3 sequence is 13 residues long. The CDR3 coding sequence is TGTGCCATCAGCACGTCAGGGTCAGGGACGCAGTATTTT. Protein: CAISTSGSGTQYF.

CDR3 sequence reads: CASSLSLTRRGYNEQFF. CDR3 in DNA: TGTGCCAGCAGTTTATCCCTCACTAGGCGGGGATACAATGAGCAGTTCTTC. The chain recombines TRBV28 with TRBJ2-1; TRBD2 is a possible D gene (6 bases). Trimming stripped 1 base from V and 4 bases from J, with 17 bases between. Germline values: CDR1 MDHEN, CDR2 SYDVKM. This CDR3 is built from 17 residues.

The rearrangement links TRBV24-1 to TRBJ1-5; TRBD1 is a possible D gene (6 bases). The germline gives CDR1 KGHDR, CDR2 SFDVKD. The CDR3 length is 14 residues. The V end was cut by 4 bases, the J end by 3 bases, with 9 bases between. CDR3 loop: CATSEGGDNQPQHF. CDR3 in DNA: TGTGCCACCAGTGAAGGGGGGGACAATCAGCCCCAGCATTTT.

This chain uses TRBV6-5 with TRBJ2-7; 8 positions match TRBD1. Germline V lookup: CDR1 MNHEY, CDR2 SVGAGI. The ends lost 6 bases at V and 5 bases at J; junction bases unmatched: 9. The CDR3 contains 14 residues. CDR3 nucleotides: TGTGCCAGCAGGGTAAGGACAGGGAGCCACGAGCAGTACTTC. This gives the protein CASRVRTGSHEQYF.